This is a list of T cell receptor beta chains from one sample in a study of blood T cell repertoires in COVID-19. Assay used: immunoSEQ multiplex PCR; TCRdb lists only in-frame clones, some missing. Of 25,000 to 35,000 clones detected, nearly 90% appear once; the ten largest clones hold around 8%. The specimen was peripheral blood. The receptor set was obtained from a man aged 55 to 69 with COVID-19, enrolled during active disease. Each CDR3 is given with its conserved first and last residue. A D gene is named only where the DNA matches it firmly. Not all rows give a size; the values are once, few, many and, for expanded clones, a class.

V gene	J gene	clone size	D gene	CDR3 DNA	CDR3 protein
TRBV20-1	TRBJ2-5	once	.	TGCAGTGCTAGTGTTCTCGGCCAAGAGACCCAGTACTTC	CSASVLGQETQYF
TRBV18	TRBJ2-1	.	TRBD2	TGTGCCAGCTCACCAGGACTAGCGGATTCCTACAATGAGCAGTTCTTC	CASSPGLADSYNEQFF
TRBV12-3/TRBV12-4	TRBJ1-3	.	.	TGTGCCACAGGGAAAGGAAACACCATATATTTT	CATGKGNTIYF
TRBV5-6	TRBJ1-6	.	TRBD1	TGTGCCAGCAGCTTGCAGGGGGCAGATTCACCCCTCCACTTT	CASSLQGADSPLHF
TRBV7-9	TRBJ2-7	.	.	TGTGCCAGCAGCTTAAGTAGCGAGCAGTACTTC	CASSLSSEQYF
TRBV19	TRBJ1-1	.	.	TGTGCCAGTAGTAAGGGTGCATGGAGGGCTGAAGCTTTCTTT	CASSKGAWRAEAFF
TRBV11-2	TRBJ1-6	.	TRBD1	TGTGCCAGCAGCAAGGGACAGGGAAGCTCCTATAATTCACCCCTCCACTTT	CASSKGQGSSYNSPLHF
TRBV10-3	TRBJ2-7	.	TRBD1	TGTGCCATCAGTGGCAACAGGGGGTACGAGCAGTACTTC	CAISGNRGYEQYF
TRBV4-1	TRBJ1-5	.	.	TGCGCCAGCAGCCAAGCCCCAACTCAGGGTTGGAATCAGCCCCAGCATTTT	CASSQAPTQGWNQPQHF
TRBV9	TRBJ1-5	.	.	TGTGCCAGCAGCGAGGCAGGGAGGGTGGATCAGCCCCAGCATTTT	CASSEAGRVDQPQHF
TRBV30	TRBJ2-6	.	TRBD1	TGTGCCTGGAGTGTAAAGGCAGGGGGATTAAGCTCTGGGGCCAACGTCCTGACTTTC	CAWSVKAGGLSSGANVLTF
TRBV7-9	TRBJ2-3	.	TRBD2	TGTGCCAGCAGCTCCGGACTAGCGGGAGTGGCAGATACGCAGTATTTT	CASSSGLAGVADTQYF
TRBV6-5	TRBJ2-1	.	TRBD2	TGTGCCGGGTCTAAGGGACTAGCGAGCAATGAGCAGTTCTTC	CAGSKGLASNEQFF
TRBV4-3	TRBJ2-1	.	TRBD2	TGCGCCAGCAGCCAAGATAGAGGAACTAGCGGGACCAATGAGCAGTTCTTC	CASSQDRGTSGTNEQFF
TRBV19	TRBJ2-7	.	TRBD2	TGTGCCAGTAGTGTCGGACTAGCATACGAGCAGTACTTC	CASSVGLAYEQYF
TRBV30	TRBJ1-5	.	TRBD1	TGTGCCTGGAGTGCAACAGGGGGCCGGGGCAATCAGCCCCAGCATTTT	CAWSATGGRGNQPQHF
TRBV28	TRBJ1-5	once	.	TGTGCCAGCAGTTTCGAAGCGCCGCAGCCCCAGCATTTT	CASSFEAPQPQHF
TRBV6-5	TRBJ2-1	.	.	TGTGCCAGCAGCCCCAAACAGGGTAATGAGCAGTTCTTC	CASSPKQGNEQFF
TRBV19	TRBJ2-3	.	.	TGTGCCAGTAGCCCCCAAGGGGCTCTCCACGGAGATACGCAGTATTTT	CASSPQGALHGDTQYF
TRBV2	TRBJ1-1	.	.	TGTGCCAGCAGTCTTCGAGGGGGAGCGAACACTGAAGCTTTCTTT	CASSLRGGANTEAFF
TRBV7-2	TRBJ2-1	medium-sized	.	TGTGCCAGCAGCCCAGAGTGGCTAGGGGCCAATGAGCAGTTCTTC	CASSPEWLGANEQFF
TRBV3-1/TRBV3-2	TRBJ2-2	.	.	TGTGCCAGCAGCGGTCTGACGGGAGATGACACCGGGGAGCTGTTTTTT	CASSGLTGDDTGELFF
TRBV2	TRBJ2-1	.	TRBD2	TGTGCCAGCAGTGTCGGACTAGCGAAAAATGAGCAGTTCTTC	CASSVGLAKNEQFF
TRBV7-9	TRBJ2-1	.	TRBD2	TGTGCCAGCAGCCCAATCGCCGGGACTAGCGGAATCGCTAATGAGCAGTTCTTC	CASSPIAGTSGIANEQFF
TRBV9	TRBJ2-3	.	TRBD2	TGTGCCAGCAGCGTAGAGGTAGCGGGAGACCCAGATACGCAGTATTTT	CASSVEVAGDPDTQYF
TRBV5-1	TRBJ1-2	.	TRBD1	TGCGCCAGCAGCACGACCCCCGGGACAGGGGTTGGAGGCTACACCTTC	CASSTTPGTGVGGYTF
TRBV30	TRBJ1-2	.	.	TGTGCCTGGAGCGAGGAGCCAGGGGACCCTGAGGGCTACACCTTC	CAWSEEPGDPEGYTF
TRBV11-2	TRBJ2-3	.	.	TGTGCCAGCGGGGGGGCAGCGGGAATCACAGATACGCAGTATTTT	CASGGAAGITDTQYF
TRBV3-1/TRBV3-2	TRBJ1-4	.	.	TGTGCCAGCAGCCAAGCAGGGGTCGGCGAAAAACTGTTTTTT	CASSQAGVGEKLFF
TRBV5-1	TRBJ2-1	.	TRBD2	TGCGCCAGCAGTCCCACTAGCGCCTTGAGCTCCTACAATGAGCAGTTCTTC	CASSPTSALSSYNEQFF
TRBV6-5	TRBJ1-1	.	TRBD1	TGTGCCAGCAGAGATCCAGGGGGCTGGAACACTGAAGCTTTCTTT	CASRDPGGWNTEAFF
TRBV30	TRBJ2-7	.	.	TGTGCCTGGAGTGGGCAGTTCAACGAGCAGTACTTC	CAWSGQFNEQYF
TRBV28	TRBJ2-7	.	TRBD2	TGTGCCAGCCAGGGGCGGGGTAGCGGGAGCTTCGAGCAGTACTTC	CASQGRGSGSFEQYF
TRBV5-4	TRBJ2-7	.	TRBD1	TGTGCCAGCAGCGTGTCCGGGACAGGGGTCTCCTACGAGCAGTACTTC	CASSVSGTGVSYEQYF
TRBV11-3	TRBJ2-7	once	.	TGTGCCAGCAGCTTAGGAGGACAGTTGGCCAGAGAGCAGTACTTC	CASSLGGQLAREQYF